These 26 T cell receptor beta chains originate from one sample sequenced in a study of Ad26.COV2.S vaccination and SARS-CoV-2 variants. Sequencing was performed with immunoSEQ multiplex PCR; in TCRdb, only in-frame clones are kept and a portion is missing. The sample records about 370,000 clones, less than 90% being singletons. The treatment denotes: some 20 received Ad26.COV2.S at low or high dose, single or two shots; 5 received placebo; per-sample allocation not given. Sampling was performed 63 days after the first vaccine or placebo injection. The sample consisted of peripheral blood, taken in a trial of Ad26.COV2.S vaccine versus placebo. These receptors were collected from a person aged 18-60 years who received the Ad26.COV2.S COVID-19 vaccine or a placebo.

The V and J genes are TRBV19 and TRBJ2-7; 7 bases are shared with TRBD1. Trimming took 4 bases from V and 2 from J; bases not matched to a gene: 8. This CDR3 spans 15 amino acids. Germline CDR1 LNHDA, CDR2 SQIVND (reference sequence). CDR3: CASSNPRQGPYEQYF. In DNA, the CDR3 is TGTGCCAGTAGTAACCCCCGACAGGGTCCCTACGAGCAGTACTTC.

The chain couples TRBV10-3 to TRBJ2-7; D might be TRBD2 (7 bases). Germline CDR1 ENHRY, CDR2 SYGVKD. The CDR3 covers 15 residues. V was pared by 4 bases and J by 8 bases, with 21 bases between. CDR3 sequence: CAISGSGEGGEKQYF. The DNA for the CDR3 is TGTGCCATCAGTGGAAGTGGTGAAGGGGGGGAGAAGCAGTACTTC.

The chain couples TRBV7-9 to TRBJ2-3, with 9 bases lining up with TRBD2. Germline CDR1 reads SEHNR; CDR2 reads FQNEAQ (reference sequence). The ends lost 4 bases at V and 4 bases at J; junction bases unmatched: 6. This CDR3 region has 15 residues. The DNA of the CDR3 is TGTGCCAGCAGCTCCCTAGCGGGAATGGCAGATACGCAGTATTTT. Its translation: CASSSLAGMADTQYF.

This chain connects TRBV6-6 to TRBJ2-7; 11 bases map to TRBD2. The V gene's germline CDR1 is MNHNY and CDR2 SVGAGI (reference sequence). With 8 bases clipped from V and 0 bases from J, the junction kept 0 bases outside the gene matches. This CDR3 has 13 amino acids. CDR3 loop: CASGTSGSYEQYF. Written as DNA, the CDR3 is TGTGCCAGCGGGACTAGCGGCTCCTACGAGCAGTACTTC.

CDR3 region: CASRWTSGSYEQYF. In DNA, the CDR3 is TGTGCCAGCAGATGGACTAGCGGTTCCTACGAGCAGTACTTC. This sequence joins TRBV7-2 and TRBJ2-7, with TRBD2 identical over 10 bases. V dropped 6 bases and J dropped 1; count of bases not matched to a gene: 3. The germline V gene encodes CDR1 SGHTA and CDR2 FQGNSA. The CDR3 runs 14 residues.

This chain links TRBV13 with TRBJ1-3, with D unresolved. V lost 3 bases and J lost 5, with 2 bases in between. The CDR3 is 11 residues long. CDR1 and CDR2 (germline): PRHDT, FYEKMQ (reference sequence). CDR3 sequence: CASSLRNTIYF. The DNA for the CDR3 is TGTGCCAGCAGCTTGAGAAACACCATATATTTT.

The chain couples TRBV5-6 to TRBJ2-1, with TRBD2 as a possible D gene (6 bases). The CDR3 extends over 13 amino acids. The V end lost 5 bases, the J end lost 7 bases, and 13 bases lay between the germline ends. Germline values: CDR1 SGHDT, CDR2 YYEEEE. The CDR3 region is CASSPGAGNEQFF. CDR3 sequence (DNA): TGTGCCAGCAGTCCCGGCGCGGGAAATGAGCAGTTCTTC.

The V and J genes are TRBV19 and TRBJ1-5; 7 bases fit TRBD1. Germline V gene data show CDR1 as LNHDA and CDR2 as SQIVND (reference sequence). With V trimmed by 5 bases and J by 1 base, 11 bases remained unmatched. CDR3 length: 17 residues. The CDR3 sequence: CASSGSGGLYSNQPQHF. The CDR3 DNA follows: TGTGCCAGTAGTGGGTCAGGGGGGCTGTACAGCAATCAGCCCCAGCATTTT. The full variable domain, with the rest looked up from reference TRBV19 and TRBJ1-5, is DGGITQSPKYLFRKEGQNVTLSCEQNLNHDAMYWYRQDPGQGLRLIYYSQIVNDFQKGDIAEGYSVSREKKESFPLTVTSAQKNPTAFYLCASSGSGGLYSNQPQHFGDGTRLSIL.

The chain has TRBV3-1 (or the pseudogene TRBV3-2) and TRBJ1-1; no reliable D call. From germline, CDR1 is LGHDT and CDR2 YNNKEL (reference sequence). This CDR3 is built from 14 residues. Trimming took off 7 bases at V and 6 bases at J, with 18 bases between the two ends. The CDR3 spells CASTITPGSSEAFF. DNA of the CDR3: TGTGCCAGCACCATAACCCCGGGGTCTTCTGAAGCTTTCTTT.

The genes are TRBV6-4 and TRBJ1-6, with D unresolved. The length of the CDR3 is 13 residues. Trimming removed 7 bases at V and 8 bases at J, with 12 bases between. Germline-derived CDR1 and CDR2 are MRHNA and SNTAGT. The chain's CDR3 is CASISCLHSPLHF. DNA for the CDR3: TGTGCCAGCATCTCCTGTTTGCATTCACCCCTCCACTTT.

The chain recombines TRBV19 with TRBJ1-4; TRBD1 matches at 7 bases. Looked up from germline, CDR1 is LNHDA and CDR2 is SQIVND (reference sequence). The CDR3 length is 15 residues. With 4 bases clipped from V and 0 bases from J, the junction kept 2 bases outside the gene matches. The CDR3 coding sequence is TGTGCCAGTAGTACGGGACAGTCAACTAATGAAAAACTGTTTTTT. Its translation: CASSTGQSTNEKLFF.

The chain carries TRBV6-4 and TRBJ2-6; tentatively, D is TRBD1 or TRBD2 (6 bases each). CDR3 size: 15 residues. The V gene's germline CDR1 is MRHNA and CDR2 SNTAGT. Trimming took 3 bases from V and 4 from J, leaving 10 bases between them. The DNA for the CDR3 is TGTGCCAGCAGTGATAGGGGGGCCGGGGCCAACGTCCTGACTTTC. Amino acid sequence: CASSDRGAGANVLTF.

CDR3 nucleotide sequence: TGTGCCAGCAGCTTCCACAGGGTCCTCTCCTACGAGCAGTACTTC. It codes for CASSFHRVLSYEQYF. V usage is TRBV5-8 and J usage is TRBJ2-7; perhaps TRBD1 as D (6 bases). From germline, CDR1 is SGHTS and CDR2 YDEGEE. The ends were cut back, 2 bases at V and 0 bases at J, with 12 bases in the middle. CDR3 length: 15 amino acids.

This chain connects TRBV5-1 to TRBJ2-2, with a tentative D call TRBD1 (5 bases). The germline V gene encodes CDR1 SGHRS and CDR2 YFSETQ. The CDR3 runs 14 residues. Trimming shortened V by 0 bases and J by 9 bases, and 12 bases separated the two germline ends. The CDR3 coding sequence is TGCGCCAGCAGCTTGGAGGGGTTGACCAGGGAGCTGTTTTTT. Its translation: CASSLEGLTRELFF.

This sequence joins TRBV4-1 and TRBJ1-4, with D maybe TRBD1 (5 bases). The CDR3 loop spans 15 amino acids. The V end lost 8 bases, the J end lost 7 bases, and 20 bases lay between the germline ends. In germline, CDR1 is MGHRA, CDR2 YSYEKL. The CDR3 coding sequence is TGCGCCAGCGGTGAAGCCGGGACGGGGGTTGAAAAACTGTTTTTT. Its protein product is CASGEAGTGVEKLFF.

This chain uses TRBV19 with TRBJ1-5; tentatively, D is TRBD1 (5 bases). This CDR3 comprises 15 residues. Germline V gene lookup returns CDR1 LNHDA and CDR2 SQIVND (reference sequence). The ends were cut back, 7 bases at V and 2 bases at J, with 15 bases in the middle. The CDR3 sequence: CASIGSGYRNQPQHF. In DNA, the CDR3 is TGTGCCAGTATTGGCTCAGGGTATCGCAATCAGCCCCAGCATTTT.

This chain joins TRBV12-3 or TRBV12-4 and TRBJ1-1; D uncertain. The CDR3 is 13 amino acids. V was shortened by 6 bases and J by 1 base, with 9 bases between the two germline ends. CDR3: CASSPDGNTEAFF. The CDR3 DNA is TGTGCCAGCAGCCCTGATGGGAACACTGAAGCTTTCTTT.

The chain uses TRBV29-1 and TRBJ1-2, with D perhaps matching TRBD1 (5 bases). Trimming shortened V by 5 bases and J by 4 bases, and 14 bases separated the two germline ends. This CDR3 is built from 13 residues. In germline, CDR1 is SQVTM, CDR2 ANQGSEA. For the CDR3, the DNA is TGCAGCGTTTCCTCGACAGCGTCCTATGGCTACACCTTC. Residues: CSVSSTASYGYTF.

The V gene is TRBV4-3, the J gene TRBJ1-1, with D perhaps matching TRBD1 (6 bases). CDR1 and CDR2 (germline): LGHNA, YSLEER. V was shortened by 4 bases and J by 5 bases, with 8 bases between the two germline ends. The CDR3 runs to 12 residues. The CDR3 protein is CASSRQGTEAFF. DNA of the CDR3: TGCGCCAGCAGCCGGCAGGGGACTGAAGCTTTCTTT.

V is TRBV10-3 and J is TRBJ2-1, with a possible D match to TRBD2 (7 bases). Trimming cost V 3 bases and J 7 bases, with 19 bases left between them. This CDR3 contains 16 residues. Germline V gene sequence: CDR1 ENHRY, CDR2 SYGVKD. This chain's CDR3 is CAISDDGGGPRNEQFF. Here the CDR3 DNA reads TGTGCCATCAGTGATGATGGGGGGGGGCCTAGAAATGAGCAGTTCTTC.

About this clone: The identical CDR3 is also encoded by other nucleotide sequences in the sample. The gene calls are TRBV3-1 (or the pseudogene TRBV3-2) and TRBJ1-2; D might be TRBD1 (5 bases). V gave up 0 bases and J gave up 0 bases, with 8 bases separating them. This CDR3 contains 15 residues. Germline V lookup: CDR1 LGHDT, CDR2 YNNKEL (reference sequence). Written as DNA, the CDR3 is TGTGCCAGCAGCCAAGATCTGGGGGCTAACTATGGCTACACCTTC. Translating it yields CASSQDLGANYGYTF.

J is TRBJ1-6 and V is TRBV5-1; no firm D call. This CDR3 is built from 15 residues. Germline CDR1 SGHRS, CDR2 YFSETQ. Trimming pared 0 bases from V and 6 bases from J, leaving 10 bases between. The CDR3 nucleotides are TGCGCCAGCAGCTTGGATGGTGGAGGTAATTCACCCCTCCACTTT. This sequence encodes CASSLDGGGNSPLHF.

V and J are TRBV7-2 and TRBJ1-6; D gene uncertain. V gave up 5 bases and J gave up 10 bases, with 15 bases separating them. CDR1 is SGHTA, CDR2 FQGNSA, per germline. CDR3 length: 14 residues. The CDR3 coding sequence is TGTGCCAGCAGCCTTCCTGGAGGGTACTCACCCCTCCACTTT. Translated: CASSLPGGYSPLHF.

The chain has TRBV5-4 and TRBJ2-1, with a possible D match to TRBD2 (6 bases). Trimming took 5 bases from V and 0 from J, leaving 12 bases between them. CDR1 and CDR2 (germline): SGHNT, YYREEE (reference sequence). The CDR3 has 15 residues. Here the CDR3 reads CASSRVTSSYNEQFF. CDR3 in DNA: TGTGCCAGCAGTCGGGTGACTAGCTCCTACAATGAGCAGTTCTTC.

This chain joins TRBV7-2 and TRBJ1-2; the D is unclear. The CDR3 consists of 13 residues. CDR1 is SGHTA and CDR2 is FQGNSA in the germline V gene. V dropped 5 bases and J dropped 4 bases, with 11 bases sitting between them. CDR3 residues: CASSHGRGYGYTF. The CDR3 DNA reads TGTGCCAGCAGCCATGGACGGGGCTATGGCTACACCTTC.

The chain has TRBV2 and TRBJ2-1; TRBD2 agrees at 7 bases. Germline-derived CDR1 and CDR2 are SNHLY and FYNNEI. The CDR3 contains 15 residues. Trimming removed 8 bases from V and 0 bases from J; junction bases left unmatched: 7. The CDR3 DNA reads TGTGCCAGCCAATGGGAGGGTAGCTCCTACAATGAGCAGTTCTTC. As protein: CASQWEGSSYNEQFF. The full variable domain, completed using reference TRBV2 and TRBJ2-1, is EPEVTQTPSHQVTQMGQEVILRCVPISNHLYFYWYRQILGQKVEFLVSFYNNEISEKSEIFDDQFSVERPDGSNFTLKIRSTKLEDSAMYFCASQWEGSSYNEQFFGPGTRLTVL.